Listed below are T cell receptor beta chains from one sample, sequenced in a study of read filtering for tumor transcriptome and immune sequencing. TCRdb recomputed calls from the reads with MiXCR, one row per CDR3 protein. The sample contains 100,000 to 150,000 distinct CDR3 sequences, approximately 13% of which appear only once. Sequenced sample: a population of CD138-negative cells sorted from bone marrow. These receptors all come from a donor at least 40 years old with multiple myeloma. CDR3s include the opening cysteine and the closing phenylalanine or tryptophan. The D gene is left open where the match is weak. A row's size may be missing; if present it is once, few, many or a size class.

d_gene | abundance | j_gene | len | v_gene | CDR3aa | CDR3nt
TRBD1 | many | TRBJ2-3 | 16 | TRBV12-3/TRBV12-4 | CASSQDRGSSTDTQYF | TGTGCCAGCAGTCAAGACAGGGGCTCTAGCACAGATACGCAGTATTTT
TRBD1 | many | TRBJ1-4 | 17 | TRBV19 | CASSIGQGTLRREKLFF | TGTGCCAGTAGTATTGGACAGGGGACTCTCCGCAGGGAAAAACTGTTTTTT
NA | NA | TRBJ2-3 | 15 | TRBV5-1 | CASSSGLTSTDTQYF | TGCGCCAGTTCCTCTGGCCTGACTAGCACAGATACGCAGTATTTT
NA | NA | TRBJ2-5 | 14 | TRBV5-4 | CASSFTDERVTQYF | TGTGCCAGCAGCTTCACGGACGAGAGGGTGACCCAGTACTTC
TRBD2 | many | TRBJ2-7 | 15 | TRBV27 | CASSSAGAGTYEQYF | TGTGCCAGCAGTTCCGCGGGAGCGGGCACCTACGAGCAGTACTTC
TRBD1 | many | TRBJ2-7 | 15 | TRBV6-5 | CASTSTGQGAGEQYF | TGTGCCAGCACCTCGACGGGACAGGGGGCTGGCGAGCAGTACTTC
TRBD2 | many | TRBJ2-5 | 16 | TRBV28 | CASNPPGLAGQETQYF | TGTGCCAGCAACCCCCCTGGGCTAGCGGGCCAAGAGACCCAGTACTTC
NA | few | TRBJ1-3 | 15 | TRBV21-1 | CASTGQAISGNTIYF | TGTGCCAGCACTGGACAGGCGATCTCTGGAAACACCATATATTTT
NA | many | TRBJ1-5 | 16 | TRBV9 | CASSVDGRASNQPQHF | TGTGCCAGCAGCGTAGACGGCAGGGCAAGCAATCAGCCCCAGCATTTT
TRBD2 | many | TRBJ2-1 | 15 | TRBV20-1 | CSAKKLAGASNEQFF | TGCAGTGCTAAAAAACTAGCGGGAGCTAGCAATGAGCAGTTCTTC
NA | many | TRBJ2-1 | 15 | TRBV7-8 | CASSLSGTTYNVQFF | TGTGCCAGCAGCTTGTCCGGGACAACCTACAATGTGCAGTTCTTC
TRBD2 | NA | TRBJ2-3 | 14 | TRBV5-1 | CASTTSGSLDTQYF | TGCGCCAGCACAACTAGCGGGAGTCTAGATACGCAGTATTTT
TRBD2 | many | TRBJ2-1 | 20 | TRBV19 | CASSIDPKPGGRGPSNEQFF | TGTGCCAGTAGTATAGACCCAAAACCGGGAGGGCGGGGACCTTCGAATGAGCAGTTCTTC
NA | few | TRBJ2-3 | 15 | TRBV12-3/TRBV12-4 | CASSFLGPRTDTQFF | TGTGCCAGCTCCTTCCTGGGGCCTCGCACAGATACGCAGTTTTTT
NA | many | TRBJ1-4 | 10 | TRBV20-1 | CSARSEKLFF | TGCAGTGCTAGAAGTGAAAAACTGTTTTTT
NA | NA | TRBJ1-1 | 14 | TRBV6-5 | CASSPPGVGGEAFF | TGTGCCAGCAGCCCCCCGGGAGTTGGCGGTGAAGCTTTCTTT
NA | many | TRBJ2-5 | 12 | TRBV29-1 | CSVDEGDETQYF | TGCAGCGTTGACGAGGGGGACGAGACCCAGTACTTC
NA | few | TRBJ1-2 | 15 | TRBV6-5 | CASTSPGGSSYGYTF | TGTGCCAGCACCTCACCCGGGGGTTCGTCCTATGGCTACACCTTC
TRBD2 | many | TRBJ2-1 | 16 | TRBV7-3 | CASSNQGGLADNEQFF | TGTGCCAGCAGCAACCAGGGGGGACTAGCGGACAATGAGCAGTTCTTC
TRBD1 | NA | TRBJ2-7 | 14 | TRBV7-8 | CASSRQGSLYEQYF | TGTGCCAGCAGCAGACAGGGGTCGCTCTACGAGCAGTACTTC
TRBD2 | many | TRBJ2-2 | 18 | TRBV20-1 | CSASPAPGGPRGTGELFF | TGCAGTGCTAGCCCCGCGCCGGGGGGGCCTCGTGGCACCGGGGAGCTGTTTTTT
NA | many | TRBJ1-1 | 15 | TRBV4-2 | CASSQEYGVRTEAFF | TGTGCCAGCAGCCAAGAGTACGGGGTTCGGACTGAAGCTTTCTTT
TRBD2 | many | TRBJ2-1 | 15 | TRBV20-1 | CSARVAGRAHNEQFF | TGCAGTGCTAGAGTTGCCGGGAGGGCCCACAATGAGCAGTTCTTC
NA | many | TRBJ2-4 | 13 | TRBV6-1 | CASSEAAPPNQYF | TGTGCCAGCAGTGAAGCGGCTCCTCCTAACCAGTACTTC
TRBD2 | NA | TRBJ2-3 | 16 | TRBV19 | CASSRGLAGHTDTQYF | TGTGCCAGTAGTAGGGGACTAGCGGGTCACACAGATACGCAGTATTTT
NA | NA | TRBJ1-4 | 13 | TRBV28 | CAGRPQWNEKLFF | TGTGCCGGCAGGCCGCAGTGGAATGAAAAACTGTTTTTT
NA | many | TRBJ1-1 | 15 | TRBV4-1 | CASSQDRAGSTEAFF | TGCGCCAGCAGCCAAGACCGCGCGGGGAGTACTGAAGCTTTCTTT
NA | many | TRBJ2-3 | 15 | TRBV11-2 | CASSLDRSRADTQYF | TGTGCCAGCAGCTTAGATCGTAGTAGAGCAGATACGCAGTATTTT
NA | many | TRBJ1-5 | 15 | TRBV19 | CASSRDRFSNQPQHF | TGTGCCAGTAGTCGGGACCGATTTAGCAATCAGCCCCAGCATTTT
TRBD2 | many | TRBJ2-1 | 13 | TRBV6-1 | CASTYRREVEQFF | TGTGCCAGCACCTATAGGCGGGAGGTTGAGCAGTTCTTC
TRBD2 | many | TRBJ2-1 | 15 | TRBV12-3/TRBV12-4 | CASSLGFTSGNEQFF | TGTGCCAGCAGCTTAGGATTTACTAGCGGCAATGAGCAGTTCTTC
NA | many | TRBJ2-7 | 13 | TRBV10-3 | CAISGDNSYEQYF | TGTGCCATCAGTGGAGACAACTCCTACGAGCAGTACTTC
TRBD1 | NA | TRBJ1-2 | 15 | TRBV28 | CASSKPGQGAPGYTF | TGTGCCAGCAGTAAACCGGGACAGGGGGCTCCTGGCTACACCTTC
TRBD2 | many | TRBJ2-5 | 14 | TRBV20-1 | CSARQEAGVETQYF | TGCAGTGCTAGACAAGAGGCGGGAGTTGAGACCCAGTACTTC
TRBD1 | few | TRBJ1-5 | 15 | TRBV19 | CASSPTGRKDQPQHF | TGTGCCAGTTCGCCGACAGGGAGGAAAGATCAGCCCCAGCATTTT
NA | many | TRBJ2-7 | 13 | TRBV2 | CASRPGFSYEQYF | TGTGCCAGCAGGCCGGGATTCTCCTACGAGCAGTACTTC
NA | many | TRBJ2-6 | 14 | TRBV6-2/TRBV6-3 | CASSYLSGANVLTF | TGTGCCAGCAGTTACCTTTCTGGGGCCAACGTCCTGACTTTC
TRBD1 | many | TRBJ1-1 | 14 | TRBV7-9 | CASSPGTGETEAFF | TGTGCCAGCAGCCCCGGGACAGGGGAAACTGAAGCTTTCTTT
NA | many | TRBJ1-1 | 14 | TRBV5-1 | CASSHGVGNTEAFF | TGCGCCAGCAGCCACGGGGTCGGGAACACTGAAGCTTTCTTT
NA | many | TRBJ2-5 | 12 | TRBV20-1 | CSVLDRQETQYF | TGCAGTGTCCTGGACAGACAAGAGACCCAGTACTTC
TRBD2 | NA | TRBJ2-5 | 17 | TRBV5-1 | CASSLGGWTSVQETQYF | TGCGCCAGCAGCTTGGGGGGATGGACTAGCGTTCAAGAGACCCAGTACTTC
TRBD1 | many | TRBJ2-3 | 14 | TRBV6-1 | CASSVGTGRGAQYF | TGTGCCAGCAGTGTCGGGACAGGGCGCGGGGCGCAGTATTTT
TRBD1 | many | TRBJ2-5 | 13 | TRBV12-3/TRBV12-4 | CASRRGGGETQYF | TGTGCCAGCAGACGAGGGGGCGGAGAGACCCAGTACTTC
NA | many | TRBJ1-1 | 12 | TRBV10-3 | CAIAPTNTEAFF | TGTGCCATCGCTCCAACGAACACTGAAGCTTTCTTT
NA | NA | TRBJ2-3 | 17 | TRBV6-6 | CASSYSLGGGSADTQYF | TGTGCCAGCAGTTACTCCCTAGGGGGTGGGAGCGCAGATACGCAGTATTTT
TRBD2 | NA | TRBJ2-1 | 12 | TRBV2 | CASSVAGVEQFF | TGTGCCAGCAGTGTAGCGGGAGTTGAGCAGTTCTTC
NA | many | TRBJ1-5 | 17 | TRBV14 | CASSQGPGHQPNQPQHF | TGTGCCAGCAGCCAAGGACCGGGACACCAGCCTAATCAGCCCCAGCATTTT
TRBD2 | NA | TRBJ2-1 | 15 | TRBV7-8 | CASSRTGTSENEQFF | TGTGCCAGCAGCAGAACCGGGACTAGCGAGAATGAGCAGTTCTTC
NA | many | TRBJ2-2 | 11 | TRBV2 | CASSFTGELFF | TGTGCCAGCAGCTTCACCGGGGAGCTGTTTTTT
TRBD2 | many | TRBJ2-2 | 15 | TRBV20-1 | CSARPGGQNTGELFF | TGCAGTGCTAGACCGGGGGGGCAGAACACCGGGGAGCTGTTTTTT
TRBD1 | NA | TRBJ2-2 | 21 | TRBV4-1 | CASSQDPFPGQGFRLTGELFF | TGCGCCAGCAGCCAAGATCCTTTTCCGGGACAGGGGTTCCGATTGACCGGGGAGCTGTTTTTT
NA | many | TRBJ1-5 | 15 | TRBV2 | CASSELRHTNQPQHF | TGTGCCAGCAGTGAACTCCGACATACCAATCAGCCCCAGCATTTT
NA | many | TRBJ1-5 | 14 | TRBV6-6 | CASSPGATAQPQHF | TGTGCCAGCAGCCCCGGGGCTACAGCTCAGCCCCAGCATTTT
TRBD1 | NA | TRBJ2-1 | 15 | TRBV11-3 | CASSLVGTANNEQFF | TGTGCCAGCAGCTTAGTAGGGACAGCGAACAATGAGCAGTTCTTC
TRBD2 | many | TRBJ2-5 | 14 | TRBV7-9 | CASSPGLPQETQYF | TGTGCCAGCAGCCCGGGACTACCCCAAGAGACCCAGTACTTC
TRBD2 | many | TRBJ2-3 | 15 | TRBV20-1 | CSARGGLAGLDTQYF | TGCAGTGCTAGAGGGGGACTAGCGGGTCTAGATACGCAGTATTTT
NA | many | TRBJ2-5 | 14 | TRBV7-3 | CASSLLGQSETQYF | TGTGCCAGCAGCTTATTAGGGCAGAGCGAGACCCAGTACTTC
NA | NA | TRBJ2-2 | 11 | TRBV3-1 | CASSQREELFF | TGTGCCAGCAGCCAAAGGGAGGAGCTGTTTTTT
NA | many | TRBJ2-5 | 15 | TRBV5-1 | CASSVGAGVQETQYF | TGCGCCAGCAGCGTGGGGGCCGGGGTTCAAGAGACCCAGTACTTC